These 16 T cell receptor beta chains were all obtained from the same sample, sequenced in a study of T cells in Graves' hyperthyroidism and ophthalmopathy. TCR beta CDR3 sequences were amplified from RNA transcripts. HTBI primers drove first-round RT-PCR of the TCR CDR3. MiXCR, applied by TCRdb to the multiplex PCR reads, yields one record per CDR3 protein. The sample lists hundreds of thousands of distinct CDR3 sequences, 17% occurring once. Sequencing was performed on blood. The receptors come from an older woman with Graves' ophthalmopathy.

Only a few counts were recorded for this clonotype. The DNA for the CDR3 is TGTGCCAGCAGTTTTCAGTCTTCCCATGAAAAACTGTTTTTT. Translated, it gives CASSFQSSHEKLFF. The chain employs TRBV12-3 or TRBV12-4 and TRBJ1-4; D is unresolved. Trimming removed 3 bases at V and 6 bases at J, with 11 bases between. The CDR3 covers 14 residues.

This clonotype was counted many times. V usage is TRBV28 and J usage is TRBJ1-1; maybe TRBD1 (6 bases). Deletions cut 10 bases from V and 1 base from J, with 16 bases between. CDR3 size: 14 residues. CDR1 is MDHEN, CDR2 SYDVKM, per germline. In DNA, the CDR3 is TGTGCCACATCAGAAGGACAGACGAACACTGAAGCTTTCTTT. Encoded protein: CATSEGQTNTEAFF.

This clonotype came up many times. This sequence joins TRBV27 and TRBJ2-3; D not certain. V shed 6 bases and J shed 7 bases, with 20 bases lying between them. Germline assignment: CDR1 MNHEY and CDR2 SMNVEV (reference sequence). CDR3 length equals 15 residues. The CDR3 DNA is TGTGCCAGCAGCCTATCCCGGATCCTTCGCCATACGCAGTATTTT. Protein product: CASSLSRILRHTQYF.

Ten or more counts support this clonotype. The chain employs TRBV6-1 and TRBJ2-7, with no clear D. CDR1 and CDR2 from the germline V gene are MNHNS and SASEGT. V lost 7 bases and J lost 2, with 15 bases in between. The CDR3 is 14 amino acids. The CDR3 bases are TGTGCCAGCAACCCAAGCCATATGCCCTACGAGCAGTACTTC. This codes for CASNPSHMPYEQYF.

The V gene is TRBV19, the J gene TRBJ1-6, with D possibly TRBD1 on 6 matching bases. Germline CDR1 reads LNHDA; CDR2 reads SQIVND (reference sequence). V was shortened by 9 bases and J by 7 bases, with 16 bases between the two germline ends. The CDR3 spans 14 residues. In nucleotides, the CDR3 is TGTGCCAGCAGGGGCCCAGGGGTAAATTCACCCCTCCACTTT. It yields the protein CASRGPGVNSPLHF.

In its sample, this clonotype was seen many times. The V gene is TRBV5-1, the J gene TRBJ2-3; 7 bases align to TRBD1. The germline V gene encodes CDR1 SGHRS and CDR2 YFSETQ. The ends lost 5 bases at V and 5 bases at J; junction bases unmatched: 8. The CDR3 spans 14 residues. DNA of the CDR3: TGCGCCAGCAGATGGGACAGCCCGGGAGATACGCAGTATTTT. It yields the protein CASRWDSPGDTQYF.

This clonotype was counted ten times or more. The CDR3 DNA follows: TGCGCCAGCAGCCAAGGGCCGGGACTAGCCGCGGAGACCCAGTACTTC. Residues: CASSQGPGLAAETQYF. V gene TRBV4-3 combines with J gene TRBJ2-5; 9 nucleotides align to TRBD2. With V trimmed by 1 base and J by 5 bases, 8 bases remained unmatched. Germline CDR1 is LGHNA and CDR2 is YSLEER. This CDR3 comprises 16 residues.

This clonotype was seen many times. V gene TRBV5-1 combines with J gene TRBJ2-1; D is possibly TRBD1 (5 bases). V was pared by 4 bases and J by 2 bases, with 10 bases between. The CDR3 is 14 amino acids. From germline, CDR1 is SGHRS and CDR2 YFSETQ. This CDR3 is CASSPDRPYNEQFF. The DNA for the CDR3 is TGCGCCAGCAGCCCAGACAGACCCTACAATGAGCAGTTCTTC.

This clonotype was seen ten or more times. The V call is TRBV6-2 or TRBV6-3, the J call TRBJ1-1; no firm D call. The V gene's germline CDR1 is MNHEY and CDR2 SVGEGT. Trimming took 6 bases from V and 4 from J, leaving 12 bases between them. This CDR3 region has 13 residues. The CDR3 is CASRSYSFTEAFF. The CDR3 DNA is TGTGCCAGCAGGTCGTACAGCTTCACTGAAGCTTTCTTT.

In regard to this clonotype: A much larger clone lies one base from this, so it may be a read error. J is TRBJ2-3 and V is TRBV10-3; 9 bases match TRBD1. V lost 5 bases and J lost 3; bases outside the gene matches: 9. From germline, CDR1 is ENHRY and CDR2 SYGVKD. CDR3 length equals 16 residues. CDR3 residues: CAISFSTGGRTDTQYF. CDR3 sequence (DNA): TGTGCCATCAGTTTCTCGACAGGGGGTAGGACAGATACGCAGTATTTT.

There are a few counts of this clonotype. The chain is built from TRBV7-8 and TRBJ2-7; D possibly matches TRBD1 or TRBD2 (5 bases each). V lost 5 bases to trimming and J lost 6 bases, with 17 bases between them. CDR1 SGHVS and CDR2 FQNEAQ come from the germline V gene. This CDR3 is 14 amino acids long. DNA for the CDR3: TGTGCCAGCAGCCCAGGGATACCAGGGAGCGAGCAGTACTTC. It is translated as CASSPGIPGSEQYF.

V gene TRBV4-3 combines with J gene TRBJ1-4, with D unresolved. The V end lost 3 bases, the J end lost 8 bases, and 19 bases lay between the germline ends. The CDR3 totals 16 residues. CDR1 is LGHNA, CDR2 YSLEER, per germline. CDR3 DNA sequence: TGCGCCAGCAGCCAGGATCAGTCCTGGGCGGGGGAAAAACTGTTTTTT. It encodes CASSQDQSWAGEKLFF.

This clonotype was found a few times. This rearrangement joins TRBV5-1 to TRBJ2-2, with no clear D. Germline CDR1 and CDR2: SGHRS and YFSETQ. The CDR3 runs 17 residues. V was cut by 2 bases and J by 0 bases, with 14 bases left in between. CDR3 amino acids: CASSFFGMTANTGELFF. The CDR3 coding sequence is TGCGCCAGCAGCTTTTTTGGAATGACTGCGAACACCGGGGAGCTGTTTTTT.

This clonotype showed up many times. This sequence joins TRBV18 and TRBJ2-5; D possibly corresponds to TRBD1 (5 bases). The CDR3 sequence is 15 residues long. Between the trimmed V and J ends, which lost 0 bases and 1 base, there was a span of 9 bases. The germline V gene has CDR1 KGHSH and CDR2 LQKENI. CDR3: CASSPPTGFQETQYF. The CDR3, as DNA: TGTGCCAGCTCACCACCCACAGGATTCCAAGAGACCCAGTACTTC.

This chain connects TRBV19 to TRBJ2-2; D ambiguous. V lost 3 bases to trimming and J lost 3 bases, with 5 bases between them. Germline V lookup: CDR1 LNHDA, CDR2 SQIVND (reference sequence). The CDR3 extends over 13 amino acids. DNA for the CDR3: TGTGCCAGTAGTATTCAGCACACCGGGGAGCTGTTTTTT. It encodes CASSIQHTGELFF. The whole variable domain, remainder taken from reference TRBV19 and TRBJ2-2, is DGGITQSPKYLFRKEGQNVTLSCEQNLNHDAMYWYRQDPGQGLRLIYYSQIVNDFQKGDIAEGYSVSREKKESFPLTVTSAQKNPTAFYLCASSIQHTGELFFGEGSRLTVL.

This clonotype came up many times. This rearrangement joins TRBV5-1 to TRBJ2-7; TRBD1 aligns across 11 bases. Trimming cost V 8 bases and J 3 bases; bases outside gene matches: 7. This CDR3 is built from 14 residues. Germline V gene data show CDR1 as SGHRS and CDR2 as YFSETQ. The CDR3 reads CASLKDRGLYEQYF. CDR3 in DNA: TGCGCCAGTTTAAAGGACAGGGGGCTCTACGAGCAGTACTTC.